This T cell receptor (beta chain) comes out of a study of vaccination effects on CD4 cells after COVID-19. The CDR3 sequence is 13 residues long. Deletions cut 6 bases from V and 8 bases from J, with 13 bases between. Per the germline V gene, CDR1 is LNHDA and CDR2 is SQIVND (reference sequence). ViraFEST expansion of antigen-specific CD4+ T cells with viral peptide pools preceded sequencing. Once cultured for nine to ten days, the cells underwent separation to obtain CD4+ T cells. Nucleocapsid antibodies stayed negative before and after vaccination, showing no earlier SARS-CoV-2 infection. With regard to this clone: Its antigen is still unknown.

Assay used: immunoSEQ multiplex PCR; TCRdb lists only in-frame clones, some missing. The sample holds 41,000 or so clones, 55% to 75% seen once. The sequenced sample was CD4+ T cells from PBMCs cultured with HCoV-OC43 spike peptides, obtained before COVID-19 vaccination. Subset reported: HCoV-OC43 spike overlapping peptide pool stimulation. The TCR was taken from a human donor who received a COVID-19 vaccine. J is TRBJ1-4 and V is TRBV19, with D unresolved. The CDR3 coding sequence is TGTGCCAGTAGGGCACAAAACCGGGAAAAACTGTTTTTT. Its translation is CASRAQNREKLFF. The full variable domain, completed using reference TRBV19 and TRBJ1-4, is DGGITQSPKYLFRKEGQNVTLSCEQNLNHDAMYWYRQDPGQGLRLIYYSQIVNDFQKGDIAEGYSVSREKKESFPLTVTSAQKNPTAFYLCASRAQNREKLFFGSGTQLSVL.